A single sample is the source of the 27 T cell receptor beta chains below, sequenced in a study of Graves' ophthalmopathy and Graves' hyperthyroidism. CDR3 regions of TCR beta were amplified from RNA transcripts. HTBI-primed RT-PCR formed the first round, and a multiplex PCR formed the second. MiXCR, applied by TCRdb to the multiplex PCR reads, yields one record per CDR3 protein. The top ten clones hold approximately 10% of a sample with approximately 1.2 million distinct CDR3 sequences, approximately 35% of them seen once. The sequenced sample was peripheral blood or thyroid tissue (not recorded which). The source is an adult man with Graves' hyperthyroidism.

This clonotype occurred many times. V usage is TRBV15 and J usage is TRBJ2-2, with 8 bases lining up with TRBD2. Germline CDR1 and CDR2: LNHNV and YYDKDF (reference sequence). The V gene end was trimmed by 2 bases and the J gene end by 4 bases; junction bases not matched to a gene: 6. The CDR3 runs 16 residues. CDR3 sequence: CATSRIPGLGTGELFF. The CDR3 region has the DNA TGTGCCACCAGCAGAATTCCGGGACTAGGCACCGGGGAGCTGTTTTTT.

As concerns this clonotype: Without the conserved terminal phenylalanine or tryptophan, this CDR3 likely stems from a read error. Because the CDR3's place on the DNA is in doubt, the DNA is left out and the CDR3 is given as listed by TCRdb. V usage is TRBV15 and J usage is TRBJ2-7; the listed D gene, TRBD2, was not tested against the DNA. The germline V gene has CDR1 LNHNV and CDR2 YYDKDF (reference sequence). Including both end residues, the CDR3 is 12 amino acids long. CDR3 sequence: CATSRDASGKNT.

The chain combines TRBV28 with TRBJ1-6, with unresolved D. CDR3 length equals 16 residues. In germline, CDR1 is MDHEN, CDR2 SYDVKM. V shed 3 bases and J shed 1 base, with 10 bases lying between them. The CDR3: CASSLAGLSYNSPLHF. The CDR3 region has the DNA TGTGCCAGCAGTTTGGCCGGACTATCCTATAATTCACCCCTCCACTTT.

This clonotype was recorded at least ten times. The chain joins TRBV7-9 to TRBJ1-2, with D possibly TRBD1 on 5 matching bases. The germline V and J ends were trimmed by 4 bases and 6 bases, with 12 bases remaining between them. From germline, CDR1 is SEHNR and CDR2 FQNEAQ (reference sequence). CDR3 length: 13 residues. CDR3 in amino acids: CASSYNRDHGYTF. DNA for the CDR3: TGTGCCAGCAGCTATAACCGGGACCATGGCTACACCTTC.

Only a few counts were recorded for this clonotype. The rearrangement joins TRBV6-5 to TRBJ2-7, with 8 bases fitting TRBD1. This CDR3 is built from 14 residues. Germline CDR1 reads MNHEY; CDR2 reads SVGAGI. V trimming: 5 bases; J trimming: 2 bases; junction bases outside the gene matches: 5. In DNA, the CDR3 is TGTGCCAGCAGTCCCGCGGACAGGGCCTACGAGCAGTACTTC. Protein: CASSPADRAYEQYF.

This clonotype was seen ten or more times. The rearrangement links TRBV2 to TRBJ1-2; TRBD1 matches 9 bases. V trimming: 6 bases; J trimming: 0 bases; junction bases outside the gene matches: 14. The CDR3 is 18 residues long. Germline V gene lookup returns CDR1 SNHLY and CDR2 FYNNEI. The CDR3 loop reads CASRTGGAVHGTNYGYTF. CDR3 in DNA: TGTGCCAGCAGAACAGGGGGCGCGGTTCACGGGACTAACTATGGCTACACCTTC.

This clonotype came up many times. The gene calls are TRBV25-1 and TRBJ1-1; D might be TRBD1 (5 bases). Germline V gene data show CDR1 as MGHDK and CDR2 as SYGVNS. Trimming took off 7 bases at V and 6 bases at J, with 15 bases between the two ends. The CDR3 totals 13 residues. This CDR3 is CASTLTGVSEAFF. The CDR3, as DNA: TGTGCCAGCACCCTGACGGGGGTATCTGAAGCTTTCTTT.

The V and J genes are TRBV10-3 and TRBJ1-3; no reliable D call. The germline gives CDR1 ENHRY, CDR2 SYGVKD. This CDR3 has 14 amino acids. The ends were cut back, 4 bases at V and 0 bases at J, with 7 bases in the middle. Here the CDR3 reads CAISVGLSGNTIYF. In DNA, the CDR3 is TGTGCCATCAGTGTTGGGCTCTCTGGAAACACCATATATTTT.

This rearrangement joins TRBV29-1 to TRBJ1-5; D is undetermined. Per germline, CDR1 SQVTM and CDR2 ANQGSEA. This CDR3 region has 13 residues. V was cut by 4 bases and J by 6 bases, with 13 bases left in between. The CDR3 is CSVGPGASQPQHF. CDR3 sequence (DNA): TGCAGCGTTGGGCCGGGCGCGAGTCAGCCCCAGCATTTT.

The V and J genes are TRBV5-1 and TRBJ1-5, with 8 nucleotides matching TRBD1. Per the germline V gene, CDR1 is SGHRS and CDR2 is YFSETQ. The CDR3 consists of 16 residues. The trim removed 0 bases at V and 4 bases at J, leaving 6 bases unmatched. The CDR3 DNA reads TGCGCCAGCAGCTTGGCTGGGACAGGCCGAAATCAGCCCCAGCATTTT. Translating gives CASSLAGTGRNQPQHF.

This clonotype has a count of ten or more. The V gene is TRBV9, the J gene TRBJ2-5, with a possible D match to TRBD2 (6 bases). The CDR3 is made up of 14 amino acids. The germline V gene encodes CDR1 SGDLS and CDR2 YYNGEE. Trimming removed 0 bases from V and 5 bases from J, with 11 bases in between. The CDR3 sequence is CASSVGRERETQYF. As DNA, the CDR3 is TGTGCCAGCAGCGTAGGACGGGAGCGGGAGACCCAGTACTTC.

The chain carries TRBV30 and TRBJ2-7; 7 positions match TRBD2. The CDR3 runs 14 residues. The V and J ends lost 2 bases and 4 bases, in that order; junction bases with no gene match: 8. Germline V CDR1 and CDR2: GTSNPN, SVGIG (reference sequence). The CDR3 region is CAWSPTGGRYEQYF. CDR3 nucleotide sequence: TGTGCCTGGAGTCCCACGGGGGGACGGTACGAGCAGTACTTC.

There are a few counts of this clonotype. The V call is TRBV12-3 or TRBV12-4, the J call TRBJ2-2; D is unclear. Trimming pared 6 bases from V and 0 bases from J, leaving 8 bases between. The CDR3 covers 14 residues. The CDR3 coding sequence is TGTGCCAGCAGGGGTGAGGCGAACACCGGGGAGCTGTTTTTT. It specifies CASRGEANTGELFF.

The table lists this clonotype with a few counts. J is TRBJ2-7 and V is TRBV6-5; D is perhaps TRBD1 (6 bases). The germline V gene encodes CDR1 MNHEY and CDR2 SVGAGI. Deletions cut 8 bases from V and 1 base from J, with 9 bases between. The CDR3 covers 12 residues. The CDR3 DNA reads TGTGCCAGCGTGGACAGTTCCTACGAGCAGTACTTC. As protein: CASVDSSYEQYF.

Turning to this clonotype: This sequence may be a read error, since a much larger clone differs from it by one base. This CDR3 fails to terminate in the conserved phenylalanine or tryptophan, so it likely reflects a read error. The chain has TRBV5-1 and TRBJ1-4; D is unresolved. Germline assignment: CDR1 SGHRS and CDR2 YFSETQ. The CDR3 runs 17 residues. The ends were cut back, 4 bases at V and 5 bases at J, with 21 bases in the middle. In DNA, the CDR3 is TGCGCCAGCAGCCCTGGACGGAACCCCTTTACGAATGAAAAACTGTTTCTT. Its protein is CASSPGRNPFTNEKLFL.

Many counts were recorded for this clonotype. This chain links TRBV20-1 with TRBJ2-7, with D tentatively TRBD2 (5 bases). The CDR3 has 15 residues. Deletions cut 0 bases from V and 2 bases from J, with 14 bases between. Germline V CDR1 and CDR2: DFQATT, SNEGSKA (reference sequence). CDR3: CSARDPSSWAYEQYF. CDR3 nucleotide sequence: TGCAGTGCTAGAGATCCGTCTAGCTGGGCCTACGAGCAGTACTTC.

This clonotype was seen once. V is TRBV20-1 and J is TRBJ1-5, with TRBD1 identical over 7 bases. Germline-derived CDR1 and CDR2 are DFQATT and SNEGSKA (reference sequence). The CDR3 runs 13 residues. This CDR3 reads CSGVTGTNQPQHF. In DNA, the CDR3 is TGCAGCGGGGTGACAGGGACCAATCAGCCCCAGCATTTT.

This chain joins TRBV25-1 and TRBJ2-6; 8 bases align to TRBD2. The J segment lost 2 bases and the V segment lost 2 bases, leaving 5 bases of the junction unmatched. The CDR3 loop spans 17 amino acids. Germline lookup yields CDR1 MGHDK and CDR2 SYGVNS. The CDR3 reads CASSETGRGAGANVLTF. Here the CDR3 DNA reads TGTGCCAGCAGTGAAACCGGGCGGGGGGCTGGGGCCAACGTCCTGACTTTC.

The table lists this clonotype with a few counts. The chain has TRBV6-2 or TRBV6-3 and TRBJ1-6, with D maybe TRBD1 (6 bases). The CDR3 consists of 14 residues. Trimming took off 5 bases at V and 7 bases at J, with 12 bases between the two ends. The V gene's germline CDR1 is MNHEY and CDR2 SVGEGT. CDR3 sequence (DNA): TGTGCCAGCAGTCGGGACAAAGAAAATTCACCCCTCCACTTT. Translation: CASSRDKENSPLHF.

This clonotype came up once. A single base separates this from a much larger clone, so it may be a read error. This sequence joins TRBV9 and TRBJ1-5, with D perhaps TRBD1 (6 bases). V lost 0 bases, J lost 5 bases, and 9 bases lay in between. The CDR3 sequence is 14 residues long. Germline values: CDR1 SGDLS, CDR2 YYNGEE. In DNA, the CDR3 is TGTGCCAGCAGCGTAGGGGACATCGATCAGCCCCAGCATTTT. This gives the protein CASSVGDIDQPQHF.

There are many counts of this clonotype. This sequence joins TRBV20-1 and TRBJ1-1; D remains unclear. CDR3 length: 16 amino acids. The V end was cut by 0 bases, the J end by 2 bases, with 16 bases between. Per the germline V gene, CDR1 is DFQATT and CDR2 is SNEGSKA (reference sequence). CDR3 bases: TGCAGTGCTAGAGACCCTGACCGCGGGGAAAACACTGAAGCTTTCTTT. Amino acids: CSARDPDRGENTEAFF.

A remark on this clonotype: Given a much more abundant clone one base away, this may be a read error. The chain joins TRBV19 to TRBJ1-1; tentatively, D is TRBD1 (5 bases). Germline CDR1 LNHDA, CDR2 SQIVND (reference sequence). V lost 3 bases to trimming and J lost 1 base, with 9 bases between them. This CDR3 is built from 14 residues. The CDR3 spells CASSMVGGNTEAFF. As DNA, the CDR3 is TGTGCCAGTAGTATGGTCGGGGGGAACACTGAAGCTTTCTTT.

This clonotype was seen only a few times. A clone one base away is much larger, so this may be a read error. The chain recombines TRBV7-9 with TRBJ1-4; D call uncertain. There are 11 residues in the CDR3. Germline CDR1 SEHNR, CDR2 FQNEAQ (reference sequence). The DNA for the CDR3 is TGTGCCAGCAGCAATTCTGAAAAACTGTCTTTT. This codes for CASSNSEKLSF.

This clonotype was observed many times. V and J are TRBV7-2 and TRBJ1-5, with D unclear. The CDR3 covers 14 residues. The ends were cut back, 1 base at V and 6 bases at J, with 10 bases in the middle. Germline CDR1 reads SGHTA; CDR2 reads FQGNSA. Written as DNA, the CDR3 is TGTGCCAGCAGCTTAGTGGAGGGAAGTCAGCCCCAGCATTTT. Translated, it gives CASSLVEGSQPQHF.

A remark on this clonotype: A much larger clone differs from this one at a single base, so this may be a read error. The genes are TRBV11-2 and TRBJ1-2; D not resolved. Germline V gene data show CDR1 as SGHAT and CDR2 as FQNNGV. V was clipped by 1 base and J by 10 bases, with 10 bases between them. The CDR3 sequence is 12 residues long. The CDR3 region has the DNA TGTGCCAGCAGCTTAGTCAACGGTGTCTACACCTTC. Translation: CASSLVNGVYTF.

On this clonotype: One end of the junction is discordant with germline, which a read error may explain. The rearrangement uses TRBV20-1 and TRBJ1-6; D uncertain. The germline gives CDR1 DFQATT, CDR2 SNEGSKA (reference sequence). This CDR3 has 16 amino acids. The CDR3 loop reads CSGRPGSSSYNSPLHF. DNA for the CDR3: TGCAGTGGTAGACCGGGGTCGAGCTCCTATAATTCACCCCTCCACTTT.

The rearrangement uses TRBV7-2 and TRBJ1-1, with D tentatively TRBD1 (5 bases). This CDR3 comprises 15 residues. V lost 5 bases to trimming and J lost 0 bases, with 13 bases between them. The germline V gene encodes CDR1 SGHTA and CDR2 FQGNSA. CDR3 nucleotides: TGTGCCAGCAGCCAAGAATGGGGCTTGAACACTGAAGCTTTCTTT. Translating gives CASSQEWGLNTEAFF.